Detailed here is one T cell receptor beta chain. These data are taken from a study of regulatory T cells in long-lasting Graves disease. Sample time point: persistent/refractory GD, antithyroid drugs over 5 years with positive TRAb. RNA isolated from PBMCs was used to make the TCR library. CDR3 regions were amplified by Arm-PCR using iRepertoire HTBI primers to build TCR beta libraries. Authors' data handling: Samples revealed 62 TRBV and 14 TRBJ segments. TCRdb analysed the multiplex PCR reads with MiXCR anew, one entry per CDR3 protein. The V and J calls and clone size are TCRdb's, not the authors'. In the table there are about 430,000 distinct CDR3 sequences, around a fifth of which are singletons. This CDR3 spans 17 amino acids. Germline values: CDR1 SGHDN, CDR2 FVKESK. With 0 bases removed from V and 6 bases from J, the gap between germline ends came to 18 bases.

This TCR was recovered from a female donor with Graves disease. The rearrangement joins TRBV14 to TRBJ2-4, with unresolved D. The source was peripheral blood mononuclear cells (PBMCs), collected when the disease was refractory, from a patient treated with antithyroid drugs. CDR3 residues: CASSQEVLRADGNIQYF. DNA for the CDR3: TGTGCCAGCAGCCAAGAAGTCTTAAGAGCAGATGGAAACATTCAGTACTTC.